This T cell receptor (beta chain) was recovered during a study of human T cells and chemical hapten exposure. As for time point: patch test 1, 2 weeks after DPC sensitization. Treatment: therapeutic diphenylcyclopropenone sensitization with weekly scalp DPC. Suited to DPC and affected by alopecia, the donors ranged from 18 to 70 years old. MiXCR, applied by TCRdb to the RACE reads, yields one record per CDR3 protein. The table shows roughly 190,000 distinct CDR3 sequences, with about 22% occurring only once. V trimming: 6 bases; J trimming: 7 bases; junction bases outside the gene matches: 8. The CDR3 covers 13 residues. Germline V gene lookup returns CDR1 WNHNN and CDR2 SYGVQD (reference sequence).

This rearrangement joins TRBV10-1 to TRBJ2-7; 8 bases are shared with TRBD2. Sample: whole blood, taken in connection with sensitization to the hapten diphenylcyclopropenone (DPC). The source of this sequence is a woman between 45 and 65 years old with alopecia areata. Some clones in this sample may be carry-over from other donors' samples. The CDR3 nucleotides are TGCGCCAGCAGCGGCGGGAGGTATAGGGAGCAGTACTTC. Protein product: CASSGGRYREQYF.